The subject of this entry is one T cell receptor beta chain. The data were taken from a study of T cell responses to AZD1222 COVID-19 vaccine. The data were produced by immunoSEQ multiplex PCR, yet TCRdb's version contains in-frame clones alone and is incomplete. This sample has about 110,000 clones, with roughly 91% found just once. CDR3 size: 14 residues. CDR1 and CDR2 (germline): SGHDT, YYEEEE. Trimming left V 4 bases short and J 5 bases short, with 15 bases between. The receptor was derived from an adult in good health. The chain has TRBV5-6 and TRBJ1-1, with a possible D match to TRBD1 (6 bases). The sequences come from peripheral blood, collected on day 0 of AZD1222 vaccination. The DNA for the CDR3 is TGTGCCAGCAGCAGCAGGGGACTACGAACTGAAGCTTTCTTT. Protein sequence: CASSSRGLRTEAFF.